A single sample is the source of the 15 T cell receptor beta chains below, sequenced in a study of T-cell memory formation after mild COVID-19. TCRdb re-derived calls from the 5' RACE reads in MiXCR, one entry per CDR3 protein. There are some 13,000 distinct CDR3 sequences in the sample; 12% occur only once, and about 52% lies in the top ten. The sample consisted of PBMCs or a T cell subset sorted from them (not recorded which). The receptors come from an adult woman who had mild COVID-19 (a few samples of this study predate the infection). Cell type and time point are not known.

Many counts were recorded for this clonotype. CDR3 sequence reads: CASSKGGDTQYF. CDR3 bases: TGTGCCAGCAGCAAAGGAGGAGATACGCAGTATTTT. J is TRBJ2-3 and V is TRBV21-1. TRBV21-1 is a pseudogene. The CDR3 totals 12 residues.

Many counts were recorded for this clonotype. This rearrangement joins TRBV7-9 to TRBJ1-1; tentatively, D is TRBD1 (5 bases). This CDR3 region has 12 residues. The V end lost 5 bases, the J end lost 4 bases, and 8 bases lay between the germline ends. Germline CDR1 and CDR2: SEHNR and FQNEAQ (reference sequence). The CDR3: CASSGGGTEAFF. In nucleotides, the CDR3 is TGTGCCAGCAGCGGGGGGGGCACTGAAGCTTTCTTT.

The sample holds many counts of this clonotype. V gene TRBV5-8 combines with J gene TRBJ1-2, with D possibly being TRBD1 (5 bases). V was shortened by 1 base and J by 0 bases, with 10 bases between the two germline ends. The CDR3 runs 15 residues. Per germline, CDR1 SGHTS and CDR2 YDEGEE. The CDR3 DNA sequence: TGTGCCAGCAGCTTGCGGACACCTTCTAACTATGGCTACACCTTC. This sequence encodes CASSLRTPSNYGYTF.

On this clonotype: One base away lies a much larger clone, so this may be a sequencing read error. V gene TRBV5-1 combines with J gene TRBJ1-2; 11 nucleotides align to TRBD1. Germline assignment: CDR1 SGHRS and CDR2 YFSETQ. J gave up 5 bases and V 4 bases, and 7 bases lay outside the gene matches. This CDR3 spans 15 amino acids. The CDR3 here is CASSQGQGEWYGYTF. The CDR3 DNA reads as TGCGCCAGCAGCCAGGGACAGGGGGAATGGTATGGCTACACCTTC. Looking up the rest from reference TRBV5-1 and TRBJ1-2 gives the full variable domain: KAGVTQTPRYLIKTRGQQVTLSCSPISGHRSVSWYQQTPGQGLQFLFEYFSETQRNKGNFPGRFSGRQFSNSRSEMNVSTLELGDSALYLCASSQGQGEWYGYTFGSGTRLTVV.

This clonotype came up many times. The chain uses TRBV5-6 and TRBJ2-7; 7 nucleotides line up with TRBD2. The CDR3 has 13 amino acids. V lost 3 bases, J lost 3 bases, and 3 bases stayed unmatched. Germline V gene sequence: CDR1 SGHDT, CDR2 YYEEEE. The CDR3: CASSSGGSYEQYF. The CDR3 coding sequence is TGTGCCAGCAGCTCGGGCGGGAGCTACGAGCAGTACTTC.

This clonotype was observed many times. The V and J genes are TRBV7-2 and TRBJ2-5; TRBD2 agrees at 7 bases. Unmatched junction bases numbered 4, after V lost 1 base and J lost 5 bases. The CDR3 consists of 14 residues. Germline V lookup: CDR1 SGHTA, CDR2 FQGNSA. The CDR3 sequence: CASSLGGRGETQYF. The CDR3 DNA sequence: TGTGCCAGCAGCTTAGGCGGGAGAGGGGAGACCCAGTACTTC. Full variable domain (outside the CDR3, taken from reference TRBV7-2 and TRBJ2-5): GAGVSQSPSNKVTEKGKDVELRCDPISGHTALYWYRQSLGQGLEFLIYFQGNSAPDKSGLPSDRFSAERTGGSVSTLTIQRTQQEDSAVYLCASSLGGRGETQYFGPGTRLLVL.

This clonotype has at least ten counts. The chain employs TRBV27 and TRBJ2-1; 8 bases map to TRBD1. J was trimmed by 6 bases and V by 4 bases; bases with no gene match: 5. CDR1 MNHEY and CDR2 SMNVEV come from the germline V gene (reference sequence). CDR3 length: 14 amino acids. CDR3 sequence reads: CASSYVGTGNEQFF. The CDR3 DNA reads TGTGCCAGCAGTTATGTGGGGACAGGCAATGAGCAGTTCTTC.

This clonotype was recorded many times. This chain links TRBV29-1 with TRBJ2-3; maybe TRBD2 (5 bases). CDR3 size: 13 residues. Trimming took off 8 bases at V and 2 bases at J, with 14 bases between the two ends. Germline V gives CDR1 SQVTM, CDR2 ANQGSEA. The CDR3 is CSLRPADTDTQYF. For the CDR3, the DNA is TGCAGCTTAAGACCAGCGGACACAGATACGCAGTATTTT.

This clonotype occurred many times. The gene calls are TRBV20-1 and TRBJ1-2; D is ambiguous. Trimming took off 4 bases at V and 6 bases at J, with 12 bases between the two ends. This CDR3 region has 12 residues. Germline V gene sequence: CDR1 DFQATT, CDR2 SNEGSKA (reference sequence). The CDR3 loop is CSAIPVGNGYTF. For the CDR3, the DNA is TGCAGTGCTATACCCGTTGGAAATGGCTACACCTTC.

This clonotype was recorded many times. The J gene is TRBJ2-1, the V gene TRBV7-9; the D gene is possibly TRBD2 (5 bases). This CDR3 comprises 12 residues. V lost 3 bases to trimming and J lost 5 bases, with 5 bases between them. Germline CDR1 is SEHNR and CDR2 is FQNEAQ (reference sequence). The DNA for the CDR3 is TGTGCCAGCAGCTTCGGGGACAATGAGCAGTTCTTC. Translation gives CASSFGDNEQFF. Full variable domain (missing parts from reference TRBV7-9 and TRBJ2-1): DTGVSQNPRHKITKRGQNVTFRCDPISEHNRLYWYRQTLGQGPEFLTYFQNEAQLEKSRLLSDRFSAERPKGSFSTLEIQRTEQGDSAMYLCASSFGDNEQFFGPGTRLTVL.

The chain uses TRBV13 and TRBJ2-5; D gene ambiguous. Germline CDR1 PRHDT, CDR2 FYEKMQ (reference sequence). CDR3 size: 12 residues. Trimming shortened V by 6 bases and J by 5 bases, and 10 bases separated the two germline ends. The CDR3: CASSLSQETQYF. The CDR3 DNA reads as TGTGCCAGCAGTCTATCTCAGGAGACCCAGTACTTC. The full variable domain, rest sourced from reference TRBV13 and TRBJ2-5, is AAGVIQSPRHLIKEKRETATLKCYPIPRHDTVYWYQQGPGQDPQFLISFYEKMQSDKGSIPDRFSAQQFSDYHSELNMSSLELGDSALYFCASSLSQETQYFGPGTRLLVL.

As to this clonotype: Its ends do not fully match the called genes, so a read error is possible. This chain uses TRBV3-1 with TRBJ2-3, with no clear D. The CDR3 sequence is 13 residues long. Germline CDR1 and CDR2: LGHDT and YNNKEL (reference sequence). The CDR3 DNA follows: TGTGCCTGCTGTTTGGGTGGCATAGATACGCTGTATTTT. Translation: CACCLGGIDTLYF.

This clonotype qualifies as medium-sized (0.01 to 0.1%). The chain uses TRBV12-3 or TRBV12-4 and TRBJ2-7; possibly TRBD1 for D (5 bases). V lost 3 bases and J 2 bases, leaving 8 bases between the germline ends. CDR3 length: 13 amino acids. The CDR3 DNA sequence: TGTGCCAGCAGTTTTTGGACACCCTACGAGCAGTACTTC. This sequence encodes CASSFWTPYEQYF.

This clonotype was observed many times. The chain couples TRBV12-3 or TRBV12-4 to TRBJ1-1; TRBD1 is a possible D gene (6 bases). Trimming cost V 3 bases and J 13 bases, with 12 bases left between them. The CDR3 covers 11 residues. The CDR3 sequence: CASSLGAAGFF. CDR3 bases: TGTGCCAGCAGTTTGGGGGCCGCGGGTTTCTTT.

The sample holds many counts of this clonotype. J is TRBJ2-7 and V is TRBV2; 8 positions match TRBD2. The CDR3 length is 13 residues. CDR1 and CDR2 (germline): SNHLY, FYNNEI. The junction had 8 bases not matched to a gene; V was cut back by 8 bases and J by 5 bases. The CDR3 reads CASQTPGGDEQYF. CDR3 in DNA: TGTGCCAGCCAGACTCCGGGGGGGGACGAGCAGTACTTC.